These T cell receptor beta chains were read from a single sample in a study of T cell responses to AZD1222 COVID-19 vaccine. The table came from immunoSEQ multiplex PCR; TCRdb's copy has only in-frame clones and leaves some out. Among roughly 120,000 clones listed, around 83% were seen once. Sequenced here: peripheral blood, sampled 28 days after the second AZD1222 dose. Source of these receptors: an adult who received the AZD1222 COVID-19 vaccine. The CDR3 runs from the conserved cysteine through the conserved F or W.

v_call cdr3_aa
TRBV30 CAWSRGDDQPQHF
TRBV28 CASSFPGTGGTEAFF
TRBV15 CATSRDGGQETQYF
TRBV10-3 CATRGTVGFNSPLHF
TRBV27 CASTGGANYGYTF
TRBV6-5 CASSRSTGVYEQYF
TRBV30 CACPDPGQYGYTF
TRBV15 CATSPGGGGSADTQYF
TRBV5-4 CASSRLSGGTGFYEQYF
TRBV7-3 CASSSAGGPLYEQYF
TRBV5-1 CASRSGTGANSPLHF
TRBV7-9 CASSLEGAYGYTF
TRBV14 CASSQQGITGELFF
TRBV29-1 CSVGRTGRVGTEAFF
TRBV4-1 CASSQDRGEPARTDTQYF
TRBV19 CASSKQGYEQYF
TRBV28 CASSLQRNNSPLHF
TRBV3-1/TRBV3-2 CASSRNGGGDGQPQHF